A selection of T cell receptor beta chains follows, all from one sample in a study of T cells in Graves' hyperthyroidism and ophthalmopathy. TCRdb re-analysed the multiplex PCR reads in MiXCR, keeping a single row per CDR3 protein. The data contain 90,000 to 120,000 distinct CDR3 sequences, around a sixth of them singletons. Sequencing input: blood. These receptors were taken from a woman between 45 and 60 years old with Graves' hyperthyroidism. The CDR3 runs from the conserved cysteine through the conserved F or W. D genes are given only for firm matches. Part of the rows lack a size; the others show once, few, many or a class for expanded clones.

j_gene | v_gene | d_gene | abundance | CDR3nt | CDR3aa
TRBJ1-2 | TRBV19 | NA | NA | TGTGCCAGCGCCGTAGGCCAAGCTAACTATGGCTACACCTTC | CASAVGQANYGYTF
TRBJ2-1 | TRBV20-1 | NA | many | TGCAGTGCTCCCCCCGGAGGGAGCTCCGACAATGAGCAGTTCTTC | CSAPPGGSSDNEQFF
TRBJ2-5 | TRBV19 | NA | many | TGTGCCAGTAGTAATACCCGATCCCCCGAGACCCAGTACTTC | CASSNTRSPETQYF
TRBJ2-7 | TRBV12-3/TRBV12-4 | NA | many | TGTGCCAGCAGTTTCGGAAGAGGGGAGCAGTACTTC | CASSFGRGEQYF
TRBJ2-5 | TRBV20-1 | NA | many | TGCAGTGTAAGGGGTAATCAAGAGACCCAGTACTTC | CSVRGNQETQYF
TRBJ1-4 | TRBV7-9 | NA | many | TGTGCCAGCAGCTTATACGTCGTGTCAACTAATGAAAAACTGTTTTTT | CASSLYVVSTNEKLFF
TRBJ2-3 | TRBV6-1 | NA | many | TGTGCCAGCAGTGAAGCGTTAATAGCGACAGATACGCAGTATTTT | CASSEALIATDTQYF
TRBJ1-1 | TRBV20-1 | NA | many | TGCAGTGCTCAAATCTCCCGGGTCACTGAAGCTTTCTTT | CSAQISRVTEAFF
TRBJ2-7 | TRBV12-3/TRBV12-4 | NA | many | TGTGCCAGCAGGGCACAAGGCTACGAGCAGTACTTC | CASRAQGYEQYF
TRBJ2-1 | TRBV18 | NA | many | TGTGCCAGCTCACCAAAAGGGAGCTCCTACAATGAGCAGTTCTTC | CASSPKGSSYNEQFF
TRBJ2-1 | TRBV24-1 | NA | many | TGTGCCACCAGTGGGCAGCCCTACAATGAGCAGTTCTTC | CATSGQPYNEQFF
TRBJ2-5 | TRBV18 | NA | many | TGTGCCAGCCCTCCTACGAGGCAAGAGACCCAGTACTTC | CASPPTRQETQYF
TRBJ2-5 | TRBV28 | NA | few | TGTGCCAGCATTGGTCGGGGTACCACTCAAGAGACCCAGTACTTC | CASIGRGTTQETQYF
TRBJ2-2 | TRBV2 | TRBD1 | many | TGTGCCAGCCTCATAGACAGGGGAGGCGGGGAGCTGTTTTTT | CASLIDRGGGELFF
TRBJ1-5 | TRBV20-1 | NA | many | TGCAGTGCTAAACAGTCCTACAATCAGCCCCAGCATTTT | CSAKQSYNQPQHF
TRBJ1-1 | TRBV10-3 | NA | many | TGTGCCAGTATGGACAATAAAAACACTGAAGCTTTCTTT | CASMDNKNTEAFF
TRBJ2-2 | TRBV12-3/TRBV12-4 | NA | many | TGTGCCAGCAGCATAAACACCGGGGAGCTGTTTTTT | CASSINTGELFF
TRBJ2-5 | TRBV28 | NA | NA | TGTGCCAGCAGCCAAGGGACCCCACAGCCCCAGTACTTC | CASSQGTPQPQYF
TRBJ2-7 | TRBV28 | NA | few | TGTGCCAGCAGCCCTGGACAGATCTACGAGCAGTACTTC | CASSPGQIYEQYF
TRBJ2-3 | TRBV30 | NA | many | TGTGCCTGGAGTGGGGTCGAAGTCTCAGATACGCAGTATTTT | CAWSGVEVSDTQYF
TRBJ2-5 | TRBV28 | NA | once | TGTGCCAGCAGGATTACACCGGGGCCAGGCAAATCGGAGACCCAGTACTTC | CASRITPGPGKSETQYF
TRBJ2-3 | TRBV30 | NA | many | TGTGCCTGGTCACGACCAGATACGCAGTATTTT | CAWSRPDTQYF
TRBJ2-2 | TRBV5-1 | TRBD2 | many | TGCGCCAGCAGCCGCGTCCCCTCTAATGGACTAGCGGAAGGGGAGCTGTTTTTT | CASSRVPSNGLAEGELFF
TRBJ2-1 | TRBV7-9 | NA | many | TGTGCCAGCAGCTTACACACGGCCGCCCACGAGCAGTTCTTC | CASSLHTAAHEQFF
TRBJ2-7 | TRBV15 | NA | many | TGTGCCACCAGCAGACCGGGACAAACGGTGCACGAGCAGTACTTC | CATSRPGQTVHEQYF
TRBJ1-1 | TRBV7-9 | NA | many | TGTGCCAGCAGCTTATATATCCCGACGGAAGCTTTCTTT | CASSLYIPTEAFF
TRBJ1-3 | TRBV3-1 | NA | many | TGTGCCAGCAGCCCCCGCCGCGCGGGTTTTTGTGGAAACACCATATATTTT | CASSPRRAGFCGNTIYF
TRBJ2-2 | TRBV20-1 | NA | many | TGCAGTGCTAGAGATGGGAGGGACAGCTCGAACACCGGGGAGCTGTTTTTT | CSARDGRDSSNTGELFF
TRBJ1-1 | TRBV6-2/TRBV6-3 | TRBD1 | many | TGTGCCAGCAGTTCCAGGGGGCTCGGGACTGAAGCTTTCTTT | CASSSRGLGTEAFF
TRBJ2-7 | TRBV10-3 | NA | many | TGTGCCATCAGGGGGAGCTCCTACGAGCAGTACTTC | CAIRGSSYEQYF
TRBJ2-7 | TRBV12-3/TRBV12-4 | NA | NA | TGTGCCAGCAGTCCCACGGGGCTACTCTACGAGCAGTACTTC | CASSPTGLLYEQYF
TRBJ2-5 | TRBV11-1 | NA | NA | TGTGCCAGCAGCTTAGGGGGAGGCTCCTCAGAGACCCAGTACTTC | CASSLGGGSSETQYF
TRBJ2-1 | TRBV7-2 | TRBD2 | many | TGTGCCAGCAGCGCTAGGATGGGACTAGCGGGAGAGCAGTTCTTC | CASSARMGLAGEQFF
TRBJ2-7 | TRBV4-1 | TRBD1 | many | TGCGCCAGCAGCCAACTGCCGGGACAGGGCTTTGACGAGCAGTACTTC | CASSQLPGQGFDEQYF
TRBJ2-1 | TRBV6-5 | TRBD2 | many | TGTGCCAGCAGTTACTACGGGGGAGGGGACAATGAGCAGTTCTTC | CASSYYGGGDNEQFF
TRBJ1-2 | TRBV18 | NA | NA | TGTGCCAGCTCACGCGATGACAGAAACTATGGCTACACCTTC | CASSRDDRNYGYTF
TRBJ1-5 | TRBV3-1 | NA | NA | TGTGCCAGCAGCCAGGGTACTGGGGATCAGCCCCAGCATTTT | CASSQGTGDQPQHF
TRBJ2-7 | TRBV4-1 | TRBD2 | many | TGCGCCAGCAGCCGATCAGCGGGAGAAGGCGAGCAGTACTTC | CASSRSAGEGEQYF
TRBJ1-3 | TRBV27 | NA | many | TGTGCCAGCAGCTCCTCCGGACGGGCCTCTGGAAACACCATATATTTT | CASSSSGRASGNTIYF
TRBJ2-7 | TRBV20-1 | TRBD1 | many | TGCAGTGCTAGAGATACCGGGACAGGACAAATCTACGAGCAGTACTTC | CSARDTGTGQIYEQYF
TRBJ1-1 | TRBV18 | NA | many | TGTGCCAGCTCACGGCTCCAGGCGAGGAACACTGAAGCTTTCTTT | CASSRLQARNTEAFF
TRBJ1-1 | TRBV6-1 | NA | NA | TGTGCCAGCAGTGAACGTGGCGGCGACACTGAAGCTTTCTTT | CASSERGGDTEAFF
TRBJ2-5 | TRBV7-9 | NA | many | TGTGCCAGCAGCGACCGGACGAGAGAGACCCAGTACTTC | CASSDRTRETQYF
TRBJ1-5 | TRBV5-5 | NA | many | TGTGCCAGCAGCTTGGGGCCGAGGAGCAATCAGCCCCAGCATTTT | CASSLGPRSNQPQHF
TRBJ2-2 | TRBV5-6 | NA | many | TGTGCCAGCAGCTCACCATGGACCGCGAACACCGGGGAGCTGTTTTTT | CASSSPWTANTGELFF
TRBJ2-7 | TRBV18 | NA | many | TGTGCCAGCTCACCCCTAGACTCCTACGAGCAGTACTTC | CASSPLDSYEQYF
TRBJ2-7 | TRBV28 | TRBD2 | many | TGTGCCACCATCCGATTAGCGGGATTTAGGGGCGAGCAGTACTTC | CATIRLAGFRGEQYF